Shown below are 21 T cell receptor beta chains from a single sample sequenced in a study of cytomegalovirus exposure and HLA in healthy donors. The PCR used 60 Vbeta and 13 Jbeta primers. The repertoire was sequenced with immunoSEQ multiplex PCR; TCRdb's copy has only in-frame clones and lacks some. The table has some 120,000 clones, more than 65% seen once. Input material: PBMCs. The receptors come from a human donor in good health.

The chain couples TRBV5-1 to TRBJ2-5; the match to TRBD2 covers 8 bases. V shed 0 bases, J shed 3 bases, and the junction held 7 bases outside the gene matches. Germline CDR1 and CDR2: SGHRS and YFSETQ. This CDR3 has 16 amino acids. The CDR3 region is CASSLGPLLAEETQYF. Written as DNA, the CDR3 is TGCGCCAGCAGCTTGGGCCCCCTACTAGCGGAAGAGACCCAGTACTTC.

The chain recombines TRBV5-1 with TRBJ1-4; 7 bases map to TRBD1. Germline V lookup: CDR1 SGHRS, CDR2 YFSETQ. The CDR3 runs to 15 residues. V gave up 1 base and J gave up 2 bases; unmatched junction bases: 2. CDR3 DNA: TGCGCCAGCAGCTTGAGGGGACAGACTAATGAAAAACTGTTTTTT. Translation: CASSLRGQTNEKLFF.

With respect to this clone: The same CDR3 can be traced to other DNA sequences in this sample. V is TRBV18 and J is TRBJ2-7; D unresolved. V was clipped by 3 bases and J by 0 bases, with 6 bases between them. From germline, CDR1 is KGHSH and CDR2 LQKENI. CDR3 length: 13 residues. Here the CDR3 DNA reads TGTGCCAGCTCACCCCCGTCCTCCTACGAGCAGTACTTC. Its translation is CASSPPSSYEQYF.

This clone was seen a handful of times. The rearrangement links TRBV6-5 to TRBJ1-4; perhaps TRBD1 as D (6 bases). Germline lookup yields CDR1 MNHEY and CDR2 SVGAGI. Trimming left V 6 bases short and J 0 bases short, with 11 bases between. This CDR3 is built from 15 residues. CDR3 sequence reads: CASRTGPSTNEKLFF. In DNA form, the CDR3 reads TGTGCCAGCAGGACAGGACCCTCAACTAATGAAAAACTGTTTTTT.

The J gene is TRBJ2-1, the V gene TRBV4-1, with a possible D match to TRBD1 (6 bases). Trimming cost V 6 bases and J 7 bases, with 13 bases left between them. Looked up from germline, CDR1 is MGHRA and CDR2 is YSYEKL. This CDR3 is 13 amino acids long. DNA for the CDR3: TGCGCCAGCAGTCGCTCTAGGGGGAATGAGCAGTTCTTC. Its translation is CASSRSRGNEQFF.

This chain uses TRBV5-1 with TRBJ2-1; 12 bases fit TRBD2. The J segment lost 1 base and the V segment lost 4 bases, leaving 12 bases of the junction unmatched. The germline CDR1 and CDR2 sequences are SGHRS and YFSETQ. The CDR3 contains 19 residues. The CDR3 region is CASSKPGTSGQTSYNEQFF. DNA for the CDR3: TGCGCCAGCAGCAAGCCAGGGACTAGCGGGCAGACATCCTACAATGAGCAGTTCTTC.

J is TRBJ2-2 and V is TRBV7-2, with D possibly matching TRBD2 (6 bases). This CDR3 is built from 15 residues. Germline loops: CDR1 SGHTA, CDR2 FQGNSA. V was shortened by 1 base and J by 7 bases, with 13 bases between the two germline ends. The CDR3 is CASSLGGLGSGELFF. The CDR3 DNA is TGTGCCAGCAGCTTAGGGGGACTGGGGAGCGGGGAGCTGTTTTTT.

The chain carries TRBV9 and TRBJ2-7; TRBD2 matches at 7 bases. With V trimmed by 2 bases and J by 0 bases, 8 bases remained unmatched. Germline V gene sequence: CDR1 SGDLS, CDR2 YYNGEE. This CDR3 is built from 16 residues. CDR3 in amino acids: CASSVSGTTDSYEQYF. The CDR3 nucleotides read TGTGCCAGCAGCGTTTCCGGGACTACCGACTCCTACGAGCAGTACTTC.

CDR3 nucleotide sequence: TGTGCCGGGAGGGGCTACAATGAGCAGTTCTTC. Protein sequence: CAGRGYNEQFF. This chain links TRBV7-9 with TRBJ2-1, with 7 bases matching TRBD2. The CDR3 sequence is 11 residues long. The germline V gene encodes CDR1 SEHNR and CDR2 FQNEAQ (reference sequence). Trimming took 11 bases from V and 3 from J; bases not matched to a gene: 1.

This clone was counted a few times. The chain has TRBV7-2 and TRBJ2-1; 7 bases agree with TRBD2. The CDR3 is 14 residues long. Germline lookup yields CDR1 SGHTA and CDR2 FQGNSA. V lost 0 bases, J lost 8 bases, and 4 bases stayed unmatched. CDR3 bases: TGTGCCAGCAGCTTAGCGGGAGGGCCCGATGAGCAGTTCTTC. The encoded protein is CASSLAGGPDEQFF. Drawing the rest from reference TRBV7-2 and TRBJ2-1, the complete variable domain is GAGVSQSPSNKVTEKGKDVELRCDPISGHTALYWYRQSLGQGLEFLIYFQGNSAPDKSGLPSDRFSAERTGGSVSTLTIQRTQQEDSAVYLCASSLAGGPDEQFFGPGTRLTVL.

With regard to this clone: The junction does not match germline at one end; this may be a read error. The rearrangement links TRBV7-7 to TRBJ2-1; 13 nucleotides agree with TRBD2. This CDR3 is built from 17 residues. Germline assignment: CDR1 SSHAT and CDR2 FNYEAQ (reference sequence). The CDR3 region has the DNA TGTGCTAGCAGCTCAGGACTAGCGGGAGTAGGGTTCGATGAGCAGTTCTTC. Its protein is CASSSGLAGVGFDEQFF. The full variable domain, rest sourced from reference TRBV7-7 and TRBJ2-1, is GAGVSQSPRYKVTKRGQDVTLRCDPISSHATLYWYQQALGQGPEFLTYFNYEAQPDKSGLPSDRFSAERPEGSISTLTIQRTEQRDSAMYRCASSSGLAGVGFDEQFFGPGTRLTVL.

The chain joins TRBV5-1 to TRBJ2-5; the match to TRBD1 covers 8 bases. Germline V gives CDR1 SGHRS, CDR2 YFSETQ. The junction had 5 bases not matched to a gene; V was cut back by 1 base and J by 0 bases. The CDR3 has 16 amino acids. The CDR3 is CASSLSPDRDQETQYF. CDR3 in DNA: TGCGCCAGCAGCTTGTCTCCGGACAGGGACCAAGAGACCCAGTACTTC.

The chain carries TRBV21-1 and TRBJ1-4; TRBD1, the D gene given by the table, was not confirmed from the DNA. TRBV21-1 is annotated as a pseudogene. This CDR3 comprises 13 residues. CDR3 protein: CASKGHIQEKLFF. For the CDR3, the DNA is TGTGCCAGCAAGGGACACATTCAGGAAAAACTGTTTTTT.

The chain links TRBV19 to TRBJ2-7, with D possibly matching TRBD2 (5 bases). CDR3 size: 13 residues. From germline, CDR1 is LNHDA and CDR2 SQIVND (reference sequence). Trimming cost V 7 bases and J 4 bases, with 14 bases left between them. The CDR3, as DNA: TGTGCCAGTAAAGCGGCAATGGCTTACGAGCAGTACTTC. It translates to CASKAAMAYEQYF.

The chain joins TRBV6-5 to TRBJ1-5; no clear D. Trimming took off 5 bases at V and 0 bases at J, with 8 bases between the two ends. The length of the CDR3 is 14 residues. The germline V gene encodes CDR1 MNHEY and CDR2 SVGAGI. The CDR3 reads CASSPVDSNQPQHF. DNA of the CDR3: TGTGCCAGCAGTCCCGTAGATAGCAATCAGCCCCAGCATTTT.

This clone is a singleton in its sample. An end of the junction differs from the germline gene, which may be a read error. The chain links TRBV11-2 to TRBJ2-3; TRBD1 might be the D (5 bases). The germline V gene encodes CDR1 SGHAT and CDR2 FQNNGV. The CDR3 has 19 amino acids. This CDR3 reads CTSSLPSKGAQVVTDTQYF. CDR3 DNA: TGTACCAGCAGCTTACCGTCAAAAGGGGCCCAGGTCGTCACAGATACGCAGTATTTT.

This clone has a single count. This chain joins TRBV7-7 and TRBJ2-3; 8 bases align to TRBD2. Germline values: CDR1 SSHAT, CDR2 FNYEAQ (reference sequence). The CDR3 totals 16 residues. J was trimmed by 4 bases and V by 3 bases; bases with no gene match: 9. CDR3: CASSLSGTSSPDTQYF. The CDR3 nucleotides read TGTGCCAGCAGCTTGTCCGGGACTAGTTCCCCAGATACGCAGTATTTT.

The chain has TRBV10-3 and TRBJ2-1; the match to TRBD1 covers 8 bases. This CDR3 spans 14 amino acids. CDR1 and CDR2 (germline): ENHRY, SYGVKD. The trim removed 5 bases at V and 5 bases at J, leaving 5 bases unmatched. Here the CDR3 reads CAISWDRTHNEQFF. CDR3 in DNA: TGTGCCATCAGTTGGGACAGGACCCACAATGAGCAGTTCTTC.

The chain uses TRBV10-3 and TRBJ1-2, with TRBD1 matching 12 bases. Per germline, CDR1 ENHRY and CDR2 SYGVKD. This CDR3 spans 17 amino acids. V dropped 0 bases and J dropped 8; count of bases not matched to a gene: 10. The CDR3 DNA reads TGTGCCATCAGTGAGTCCCCTCCGGGACAGGGGGCGCGGGGCTACACCTTC. It yields the protein CAISESPPGQGARGYTF.

The chain links TRBV11-2 to TRBJ2-1, with 7 nucleotides matching TRBD2. Germline CDR1 SGHAT, CDR2 FQNNGV. The CDR3 contains 16 residues. The junction had 6 bases not matched to a gene; V was cut back by 2 bases and J by 2 bases. DNA for the CDR3: TGTGCCAGCAGCTTATCTTGGGCGGGAGCCTACAATGAGCAGTTCTTC. Protein sequence: CASSLSWAGAYNEQFF.

This clone showed up just a few times. V and J are TRBV19 and TRBJ1-2, with 9 positions matching TRBD1. The CDR3 extends over 19 amino acids. Germline values: CDR1 LNHDA, CDR2 SQIVND (reference sequence). J gave up 4 bases and V 5 bases, and 20 bases lay outside the gene matches. This chain's CDR3 is CASSGGTGIGPGGLYGYTF. DNA for the CDR3: TGTGCCAGTAGTGGAGGGACAGGGATCGGGCCGGGGGGTCTCTATGGCTACACCTTC.